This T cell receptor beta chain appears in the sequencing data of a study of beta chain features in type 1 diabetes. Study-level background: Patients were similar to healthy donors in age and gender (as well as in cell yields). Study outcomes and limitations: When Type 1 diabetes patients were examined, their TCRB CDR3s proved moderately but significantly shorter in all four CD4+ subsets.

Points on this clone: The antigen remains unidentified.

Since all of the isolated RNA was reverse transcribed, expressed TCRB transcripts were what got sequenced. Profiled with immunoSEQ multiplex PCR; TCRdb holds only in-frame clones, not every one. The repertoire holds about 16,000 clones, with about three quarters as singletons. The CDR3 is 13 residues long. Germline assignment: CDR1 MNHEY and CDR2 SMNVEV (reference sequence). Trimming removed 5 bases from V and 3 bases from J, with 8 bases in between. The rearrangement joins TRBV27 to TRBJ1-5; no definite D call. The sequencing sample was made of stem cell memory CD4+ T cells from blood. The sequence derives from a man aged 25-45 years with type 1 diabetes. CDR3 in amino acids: CASSPRLNQPQHF. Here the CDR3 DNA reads TGTGCCAGCAGTCCCCGACTCAATCAGCCCCAGCATTTT.